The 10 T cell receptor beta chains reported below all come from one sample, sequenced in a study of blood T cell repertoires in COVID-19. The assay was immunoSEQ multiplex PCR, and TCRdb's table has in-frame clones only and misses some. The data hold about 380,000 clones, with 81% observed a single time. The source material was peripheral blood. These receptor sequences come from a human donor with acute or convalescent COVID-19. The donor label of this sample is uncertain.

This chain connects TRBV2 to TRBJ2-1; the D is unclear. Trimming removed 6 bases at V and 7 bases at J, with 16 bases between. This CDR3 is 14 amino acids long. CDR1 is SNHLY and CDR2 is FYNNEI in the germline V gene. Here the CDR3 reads CASSARYLVNEQFF. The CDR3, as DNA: TGTGCCAGCAGCGCCCGATACCTAGTGAATGAGCAGTTCTTC. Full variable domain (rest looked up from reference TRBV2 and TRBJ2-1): EPEVTQTPSHQVTQMGQEVILRCVPISNHLYFYWYRQILGQKVEFLVSFYNNEISEKSEIFDDQFSVERPDGSNFTLKIRSTKLEDSAMYFCASSARYLVNEQFFGPGTRLTVL.

CDR3 loop: CASSGGRTVYTEAFF. The CDR3 coding sequence is TGCGCCAGCAGCGGAGGAAGGACAGTCTACACTGAAGCTTTCTTT. The chain joins TRBV5-1 to TRBJ1-1, with D possibly being TRBD1 (6 bases). Germline V lookup: CDR1 SGHRS, CDR2 YFSETQ. The CDR3 loop spans 15 amino acids. The V gene lost 4 bases and the J gene lost 3 bases, with 16 bases spanning the gap.

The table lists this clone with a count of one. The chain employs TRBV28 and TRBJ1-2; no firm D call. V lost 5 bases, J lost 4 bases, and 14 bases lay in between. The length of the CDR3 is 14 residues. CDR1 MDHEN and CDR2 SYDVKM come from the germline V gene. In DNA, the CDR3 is TGTGCCAGCAGTGTCGGACGGGAGATCTATGGCTACACCTTC. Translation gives CASSVGREIYGYTF.

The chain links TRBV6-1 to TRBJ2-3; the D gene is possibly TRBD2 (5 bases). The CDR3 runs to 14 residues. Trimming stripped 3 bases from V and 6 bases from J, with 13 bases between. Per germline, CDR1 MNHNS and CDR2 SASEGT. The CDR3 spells CASSDLSGKDTQYF. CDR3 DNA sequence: TGTGCCAGCAGTGATTTATCCGGGAAGGATACGCAGTATTTT.

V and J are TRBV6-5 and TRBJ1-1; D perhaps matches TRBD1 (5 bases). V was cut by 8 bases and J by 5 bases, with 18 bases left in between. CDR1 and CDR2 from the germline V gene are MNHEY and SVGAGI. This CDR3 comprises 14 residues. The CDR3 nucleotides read TGTGCCAGCGGGCCCAGGGTAGGAAGGACTGAAGCTTTCTTT. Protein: CASGPRVGRTEAFF.

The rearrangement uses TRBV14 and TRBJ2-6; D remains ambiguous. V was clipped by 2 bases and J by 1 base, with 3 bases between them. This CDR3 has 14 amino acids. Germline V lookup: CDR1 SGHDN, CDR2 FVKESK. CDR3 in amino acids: CASSQSSGANVLTF. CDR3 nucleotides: TGTGCCAGCAGCCAATCTTCTGGGGCCAACGTCCTGACTTTC.

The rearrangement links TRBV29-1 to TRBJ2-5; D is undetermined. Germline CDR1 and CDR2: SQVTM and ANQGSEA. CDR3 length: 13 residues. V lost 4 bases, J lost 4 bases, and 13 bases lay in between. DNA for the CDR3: TGCAGCGTTGTCATTCACCAGGCAGAGACCCAGTACTTC. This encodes CSVVIHQAETQYF.

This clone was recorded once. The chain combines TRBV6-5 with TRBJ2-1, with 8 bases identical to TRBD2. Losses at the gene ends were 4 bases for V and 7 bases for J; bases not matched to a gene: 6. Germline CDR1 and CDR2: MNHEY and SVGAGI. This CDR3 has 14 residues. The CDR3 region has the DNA TGTGCCAGCAGTTGGAGCGGGAGAAGGAATGAGCAGTTCTTC. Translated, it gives CASSWSGRRNEQFF.

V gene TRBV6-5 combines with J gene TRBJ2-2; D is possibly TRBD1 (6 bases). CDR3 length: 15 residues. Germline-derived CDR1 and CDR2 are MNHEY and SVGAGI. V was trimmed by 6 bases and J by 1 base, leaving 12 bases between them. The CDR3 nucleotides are TGTGCCAGCAGGCCCGGGACACTGAACACCGGGGAGCTGTTTTTT. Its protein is CASRPGTLNTGELFF.

CDR3 region: CASSLGRAGGYTF. The CDR3 bases are TGTGCCAGCAGCTTGGGCAGGGCTGGTGGCTACACCTTC. The V gene is TRBV7-2, the J gene TRBJ1-2; a weak D match, TRBD1 (5 bases). Germline CDR1 and CDR2: SGHTA and FQGNSA. The ends were cut back, 3 bases at V and 7 bases at J, with 12 bases in the middle. The CDR3 extends over 13 amino acids.